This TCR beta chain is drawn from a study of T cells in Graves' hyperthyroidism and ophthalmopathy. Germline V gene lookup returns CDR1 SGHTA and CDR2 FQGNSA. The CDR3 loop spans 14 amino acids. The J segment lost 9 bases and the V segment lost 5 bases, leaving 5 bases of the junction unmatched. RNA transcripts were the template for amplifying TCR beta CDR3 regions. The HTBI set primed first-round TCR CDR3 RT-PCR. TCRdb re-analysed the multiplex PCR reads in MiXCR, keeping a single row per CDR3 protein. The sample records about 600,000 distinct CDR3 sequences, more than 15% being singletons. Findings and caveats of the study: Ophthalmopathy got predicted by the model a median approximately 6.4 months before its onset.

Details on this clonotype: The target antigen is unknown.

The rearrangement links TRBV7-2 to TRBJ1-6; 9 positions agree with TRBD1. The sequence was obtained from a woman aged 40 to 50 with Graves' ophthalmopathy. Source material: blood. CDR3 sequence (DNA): TGTGCCAGCAGCGCGGGACAGGGATCTTCACCCCTCCACTTT. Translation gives CASSAGQGSSPLHF.